One sample yielded the 10 T cell receptor beta chains listed below, sequenced in a study of blood T cell repertoires in COVID-19. Method: immunoSEQ multiplex PCR; TCRdb's copy keeps in-frame clones and lacks some. The sample holds fewer than 150,000 clones, approximately 89% seen once. Sequenced input: peripheral blood. The receptors derive from a human donor in a cohort sampled during active COVID-19.

V usage is TRBV7-9 and J usage is TRBJ1-1; maybe TRBD1 (5 bases). The CDR3 has 13 amino acids. Trimming removed 5 bases at V and 10 bases at J, with 17 bases between. The germline V gene has CDR1 SEHNR and CDR2 FQNEAQ (reference sequence). The CDR3 region has the DNA TGTGCCAGCAGCCCAAGGGGCTGGGGAGGAGCTTTCTTT. It yields the protein CASSPRGWGGAFF.

The chain carries TRBV7-2 and TRBJ2-7, with TRBD2 identical over 10 bases. V lost 7 bases, J lost 7 bases, and 13 bases stayed unmatched. There are 15 residues in the CDR3. Per germline, CDR1 SGHTA and CDR2 FQGNSA. The CDR3 bases are TGTGCCAGCAAGAGGATAGCGGGGGGCGGTCGGGAGCAGTACTTC. It encodes CASKRIAGGGREQYF. The full variable domain, with the rest looked up from reference TRBV7-2 and TRBJ2-7, is GAGVSQSPSNKVTEKGKDVELRCDPISGHTALYWYRQSLGQGLEFLIYFQGNSAPDKSGLPSDRFSAERTGGSVSTLTIQRTQQEDSAVYLCASKRIAGGGREQYFGPGTRLTVT.

The rearrangement uses TRBV15 and TRBJ1-1; D is undetermined. CDR3 length: 13 amino acids. V shed 0 bases and J shed 4 bases, with 6 bases lying between them. CDR1 and CDR2 (germline): LNHNV, YYDKDF (reference sequence). The DNA for the CDR3 is TGTGCCACCAGCAGAGATCGGAGCACTGAAGCTTTCTTT. It specifies CATSRDRSTEAFF. Looking up the rest from reference TRBV15 and TRBJ1-1 gives the full variable domain: DAMVIQNPRYQVTQFGKPVTLSCSQTLNHNVMYWYQQKSSQAPKLLFHYYDKDFNNEADTPDNFQSRRPNTSFCFLDIRSPGLGDTAMYLCATSRDRSTEAFFGQGTRLTVV.

This chain connects TRBV7-9 to TRBJ1-2, with TRBD1 as a possible D gene (6 bases). The germline CDR1 and CDR2 sequences are SEHNR and FQNEAQ (reference sequence). The CDR3 length is 13 residues. Deletions cut 2 bases from V and 3 bases from J, with 7 bases between. The CDR3 is CASSLKGDYGYTF. Here the CDR3 DNA reads TGTGCCAGCAGCTTAAAGGGGGACTATGGCTACACCTTC.

The chain recombines TRBV6-5 with TRBJ2-1, with D maybe TRBD2 (6 bases). Trimming took 4 bases from V and 11 from J, leaving 15 bases between them. Looked up from germline, CDR1 is MNHEY and CDR2 is SVGAGI. The CDR3 is 13 amino acids. CDR3 in amino acids: CASSSGSTMKQFF. Here the CDR3 DNA reads TGTGCCAGCAGTTCCGGGAGTACAATGAAGCAGTTCTTC.

The chain recombines TRBV6-5 with TRBJ2-1, with D perhaps matching TRBD1 (5 bases). CDR1 and CDR2 from the germline V gene are MNHEY and SVGAGI. The V and J ends lost 2 bases and 3 bases respectively, with 5 bases between them. The CDR3 length is 13 residues. In nucleotides, the CDR3 is TGTGCCAGCAGTTACGACAGCTACAATGAGCAGTTCTTC. Amino acid sequence: CASSYDSYNEQFF.

The rearrangement links TRBV24-1 to TRBJ2-6, with 8 bases that match TRBD1. This CDR3 is 17 amino acids long. The germline V gene encodes CDR1 KGHDR and CDR2 SFDVKD. Germline trimming cut 3 bases from V and 1 base from J; bases unmatched to any gene: 4. The CDR3 sequence is CATSDPTGESGANVLTF. The CDR3, as DNA: TGTGCCACCAGTGATCCGACAGGGGAGTCTGGGGCCAACGTCCTGACTTTC.

The chain carries TRBV7-2 and TRBJ1-1; a weak D match, TRBD1 (6 bases). This CDR3 region has 14 residues. Looked up from germline, CDR1 is SGHTA and CDR2 is FQGNSA. The ends were cut back, 5 bases at V and 6 bases at J, with 16 bases in the middle. CDR3 nucleotides: TGTGCCAGCAGCCTACCAGGGGATGCGGCTGAAGCTTTCTTT. Its translation: CASSLPGDAAEAFF.

The V gene is TRBV6-5, the J gene TRBJ1-1; tentatively, D is TRBD1 (6 bases). This CDR3 is built from 13 residues. The V gene lost 7 bases and the J gene lost 4 bases, with 13 bases spanning the gap. Germline CDR1 reads MNHEY; CDR2 reads SVGAGI. Here the CDR3 DNA reads TGTGCCAGCACAGGGGTCTTCATCACTGAAGCTTTCTTT. This translates into CASTGVFITEAFF.

The chain combines TRBV29-1 with TRBJ1-2; 9 bases match TRBD1. J was trimmed by 5 bases and V by 7 bases; bases with no gene match: 17. Germline-derived CDR1 and CDR2 are SQVTM and ANQGSEA. The CDR3 extends over 16 amino acids. The CDR3 DNA sequence: TGCAGCGCCGTGGGCGAGGGGACAGGGTGGTGGTATGGCTACACCTTC. Its translation: CSAVGEGTGWWYGYTF.